This T cell receptor beta chain was found in a study of blood T cell repertoires in COVID-19. On the study more broadly: Collection of acute and convalescent COVID-19 samples took place in the United States, Italy and Spain. Sample material is recorded as cDNA or gDNA derived from T cells, B-cell-depleted T cells, or PBMCs.

Authors' methods: Estimated nucleated cell counts came from reference gene primer amplification. This table comes from immunoSEQ multiplex PCR, and its TCRdb copy is limited to in-frame clones, with some not included. V, J and clone size are those of that table, while D and trimming were read from the DNA. Altogether fewer than 300,000 clones are present, 90% being singletons, with the ten largest covering roughly 6%. Specimen: peripheral blood. This TCR derives from a woman aged 45-60 years with COVID-19, enrolled during active disease.

CDR3 in DNA: TGTGCCAGCAGCCCCGGGACAGTGAGCACAGATACGCAGTATTTT. This encodes CASSPGTVSTDTQYF. V and J are TRBV28 and TRBJ2-3, with 7 bases that match TRBD1. The CDR3 runs to 15 residues. V gave up 6 bases and J gave up 0 bases; unmatched junction bases: 6. The germline V gene encodes CDR1 MDHEN and CDR2 SYDVKM.